These 11 T cell receptor beta chains originate from one sample sequenced in a study of blood T cell repertoires in COVID-19. Sequencing used immunoSEQ multiplex PCR; TCRdb keeps in-frame clones, though not all of them. The sample holds about 400,000 clones, 80% to 90% seen once. Sequenced sample: peripheral blood. The receptors shown here come from a woman aged 25 to 39 with active or convalescent COVID-19.

A few counts support this clone. This rearrangement joins TRBV9 to TRBJ1-2; a possible D gene is TRBD1 (5 bases). The CDR3 is 11 residues long. Deletions cut 3 bases from V and 10 bases from J, with 10 bases between. The germline V gene has CDR1 SGDLS and CDR2 YYNGEE. CDR3 DNA sequence: TGTGCCAGCAGCGCAGACAGTTACTACACCTTC. It translates to CASSADSYYTF.

The chain couples TRBV11-2 to TRBJ1-3; TRBD1 might be the D (5 bases). From germline, CDR1 is SGHAT and CDR2 FQNNGV. The V and J ends lost 6 bases and 0 bases respectively, with 12 bases between them. The CDR3 spans 15 residues. In DNA, the CDR3 is TGTGCCAGCAGACGGGGGGATAACTCTGGAAACACCATATATTTT. Translated: CASRRGDNSGNTIYF.

DNA of the CDR3: TGTGCCAGCAGCCCAGAATGGGAGGGGAACTATGGCTACACCTTC. It is translated as CASSPEWEGNYGYTF. This chain links TRBV7-2 with TRBJ1-2; a possible D gene is TRBD1 (5 bases). The germline CDR1 and CDR2 sequences are SGHTA and FQGNSA. Trimming removed 5 bases from V and 2 bases from J, with 15 bases in between. The CDR3 has 15 amino acids. Based on the CDR3 plus reference TRBV7-2 and TRBJ1-2, the full variable domain is GAGVSQSPSNKVTEKGKDVELRCDPISGHTALYWYRQSLGQGLEFLIYFQGNSAPDKSGLPSDRFSAERTGGSVSTLTIQRTQQEDSAVYLCASSPEWEGNYGYTFGSGTRLTVV.

This chain connects TRBV20-1 to TRBJ2-7; 7 bases match TRBD1. Germline V gene data show CDR1 as DFQATT and CDR2 as SNEGSKA (reference sequence). This CDR3 is built from 11 residues. The trim removed 7 bases at V and 6 bases at J, leaving 6 bases unmatched. CDR3 loop: CSVRGLGEQYF. CDR3 in DNA: TGCAGTGTCAGGGGGTTGGGCGAGCAGTACTTC.

This clone was observed a single time. The rearrangement joins TRBV3-1 (or the pseudogene TRBV3-2) to TRBJ2-4, with D possibly being TRBD2 (6 bases). CDR1 LGHDT and CDR2 YNNKEL come from the germline V gene (reference sequence). This CDR3 has 14 residues. V lost 0 bases, J lost 10 bases, and 13 bases lay in between. The CDR3 coding sequence is TGTGCCAGCAGCCAAGAGCTGTCTGGAGGGATTCAGTACTTC. Translation gives CASSQELSGGIQYF.

V usage is TRBV6-5 and J usage is TRBJ1-4, with 10 bases identical to TRBD1. There are 15 residues in the CDR3. The V and J ends lost 6 bases and 8 bases, in that order; junction bases with no gene match: 9. Germline loops: CDR1 MNHEY, CDR2 SVGAGI. The CDR3 nucleotides read TGTGCCAGCAGCCTATCAGGGACAGGGGCCGAAAAACTGTTTTTT. Amino acids: CASSLSGTGAEKLFF.

This sequence joins TRBV2 and TRBJ1-2; D remains ambiguous. Deletions cut 0 bases from V and 3 bases from J, with 14 bases between. The CDR3 runs 16 residues. Germline values: CDR1 SNHLY, CDR2 FYNNEI. The CDR3 here is CASSEAGRPDDYGYTF. CDR3 in DNA: TGTGCCAGCAGTGAAGCCGGCAGGCCAGACGACTATGGCTACACCTTC.

This chain links TRBV10-1 with TRBJ1-4, with D possibly being TRBD1 (5 bases). Germline V gives CDR1 WNHNN, CDR2 SYGVQD (reference sequence). The CDR3 has 17 amino acids. The V end lost 6 bases, the J end lost 0 bases, and 17 bases lay between the germline ends. CDR3 sequence reads: CASRNSVGAATNEKLFF. CDR3 nucleotides: TGCGCCAGCAGGAATAGTGTAGGGGCAGCAACTAATGAAAAACTGTTTTTT.

The chain links TRBV7-2 to TRBJ2-4; D perhaps matches TRBD2 (6 bases). CDR3 length equals 19 residues. Trimming left V 1 base short and J 2 bases short, with 21 bases between. Germline lookup yields CDR1 SGHTA and CDR2 FQGNSA. This chain's CDR3 is CASSLEGAGRFWTKNIQYF. The CDR3 coding sequence is TGTGCCAGCAGCTTAGAAGGGGCAGGGAGGTTTTGGACCAAAAACATTCAGTACTTC.

The chain is built from TRBV18 and TRBJ1-1; no definite D call. This CDR3 contains 14 residues. V lost 2 bases, J lost 3 bases, and 10 bases lay in between. In germline, CDR1 is KGHSH, CDR2 LQKENI. The CDR3 DNA follows: TGTGCCAGCTCACCATCGGGAGGCGACACTGAAGCTTTCTTT. Translation gives CASSPSGGDTEAFF.

The chain carries TRBV4-1 and TRBJ2-2; 7 bases are a match to TRBD1. This CDR3 contains 17 residues. Looked up from germline, CDR1 is MGHRA and CDR2 is YSYEKL. The J segment lost 5 bases and the V segment lost 0 bases, leaving 9 bases of the junction unmatched. The CDR3 spells CASSQEAFPGGTGELFF. The CDR3 nucleotides are TGCGCCAGCAGCCAAGAAGCCTTTCCAGGGGGTACCGGGGAGCTGTTTTTT.